This T cell receptor beta chain was observed in a study of T cell responses to AZD1222 COVID-19 vaccine. Looking at the study overall: Pooled samples include second doses given at about 4 or 12 weeks.

Sequenced by immunoSEQ multiplex PCR; TCRdb stores in-frame clones only, minus some. The table has 100,000 to 150,000 clones, about nine tenths seen once. A note on this clone: Its antigen is undetermined.

The study's findings and limits: Baseline seropositives among AZD1222 recipients totaled only six or seven. As reported, nearly half of all spike-specific TCRs target variant regions that are unmutated. CD4 TCRs associated with vaccination spanned spike, dominating at 160-218 and 743-854.

The sequencing here drew on peripheral blood, taken on day 0 of AZD1222 vaccination. This TCR derives from an adult in good health.

The CDR3 here is CASSLGGSKETQYF. The CDR3 nucleotides are TGTGCCAGCAGTTTGGGCGGGTCAAAAGAGACCCAGTACTTC. The J gene is TRBJ2-5, the V gene TRBV27, with D possibly matching TRBD2 (5 bases). The ends were cut back, 3 bases at V and 3 bases at J, with 11 bases in the middle. The CDR3 extends over 14 amino acids. Germline CDR1 reads MNHEY; CDR2 reads SMNVEV (reference sequence).